The 3 T cell receptor beta chains reported below all come from one sample, sequenced in a study of technical replicates of blood from a few donors. Clones were read by immunoSEQ multiplex PCR, and TCRdb kept only the in-frame ones, dropping some. The data hold more than 75,000 clones, with 80% to 90% observed a single time. The sequenced sample consisted of PBMCs. These receptors all come from a human donor in good health. Some clones in this sample may be carry-over from other donors' samples.

The J gene is TRBJ2-7, the V gene TRBV5-1; 9 bases agree with TRBD2. The length of the CDR3 is 14 residues. The germline V gene has CDR1 SGHRS and CDR2 YFSETQ. J lost 2 bases, V lost 6 bases, and 6 bases had no gene match. CDR3 region: CASTETSGTYEQYF. Written as DNA, the CDR3 is TGCGCCAGCACCGAGACTAGCGGAACCTACGAGCAGTACTTC.

The CDR3 region has the DNA TGTGCCTGGAGTGCCATGAACACTGAAGCTTTCTTT. Translated: CAWSAMNTEAFF. The gene calls are TRBV30 and TRBJ1-1; D is unclear. The CDR3 sequence is 12 residues long. Germline CDR1 is GTSNPN and CDR2 is SVGIG (reference sequence). V was pared by 1 base and J by 0 bases, with 3 bases between.

The CDR3 bases are TGTGCCAGCAGCTCGGACAGTGGCTACACCTTC. Residues: CASSSDSGYTF. The gene calls are TRBV7-9 and TRBJ1-2, with D maybe TRBD1 (6 bases). The V and J ends lost 4 bases and 7 bases respectively, with 7 bases between them. The CDR3 runs 11 residues. Germline CDR1 reads SEHNR; CDR2 reads FQNEAQ (reference sequence).